The 23 T cell receptor beta chains reported below all come from one sample, sequenced in a study of T cell repertoires in cytomegalovirus infection. Each CDR3 protein is one row after TCRdb ran MiXCR on the reads. The data hold over 150,000 distinct CDR3 sequences, with about 15% observed a single time. The sequenced sample was PBMCs. The source of these receptors is a human donor in good health (CMV status not recorded). Some clones in this sample may be carry-over from other donors' samples.

J is TRBJ1-5 and V is TRBV6-6, with D perhaps matching TRBD1 (6 bases). The V gene lost 1 base and the J gene lost 7 bases, with 14 bases spanning the gap. Germline V CDR1 and CDR2: MNHNY, SVGAGI (reference sequence). The CDR3 consists of 15 residues. The CDR3 region is CASSYFIQGKQPQHF. CDR3 in DNA: TGTGCCAGCAGTTACTTTATCCAGGGGAAACAGCCCCAGCATTTT.

This clonotype was counted many times. The V gene is TRBV19, the J gene TRBJ2-1; 8 bases map to TRBD2. Germline CDR1 reads LNHDA; CDR2 reads SQIVND (reference sequence). V shed 2 bases and J 1 base; nucleotides not matched to a gene: 7. The CDR3 totals 17 residues. CDR3 nucleotide sequence: TGTGCCAGTAGTATATATAAGCGGGAGTCATCCTACAATGAGCAGTTCTTC. Translated: CASSIYKRESSYNEQFF.

This clonotype was seen ten or more times. The chain uses TRBV6-2 or TRBV6-3 and TRBJ1-5, with D possibly being TRBD1 (5 bases). The CDR3 contains 16 residues. V was clipped by 0 bases and J by 6 bases, with 15 bases between them. Germline loops: CDR1 MNHEY, CDR2 SVGEGT. DNA for the CDR3: TGTGCCAGCAGTTACTCGGACAACTCCGAGGGTCAGCCCCAGCATTTT. It codes for CASSYSDNSEGQPQHF.

In this sample, this clonotype turned up a few times. This CDR3 reads CASSQDRGQPQHF. CDR3 bases: TGTGCCAGCAGCCAAGATAGGGGACAGCCCCAGCATTTT. V gene TRBV14 combines with J gene TRBJ1-5, with D possibly being TRBD1 (5 bases). The germline V gene encodes CDR1 SGHDN and CDR2 FVKESK. Trimming pared 0 bases from V and 7 bases from J, leaving 7 bases between. The CDR3 has 13 amino acids.

The gene calls are TRBV27 and TRBJ2-1; D remains ambiguous. Germline CDR1 MNHEY, CDR2 SMNVEV (reference sequence). V shed 8 bases and J shed 6 bases, with 11 bases lying between them. The CDR3 is made up of 12 amino acids. CDR3 loop: CASGARFNEQFF. In DNA, the CDR3 is TGTGCCAGCGGTGCTAGATTCAATGAGCAGTTCTTC.

This clonotype was counted at least ten times. The chain carries TRBV7-9 and TRBJ1-1; D not resolved. V was trimmed by 4 bases and J by 4 bases, leaving 19 bases between them. Per germline, CDR1 SEHNR and CDR2 FQNEAQ (reference sequence). The CDR3 is made up of 16 amino acids. CDR3 nucleotides: TGTGCCAGCAGCTCCCCCGGAATCGTCTCGGGCACTGAAGCTTTCTTT. Its protein is CASSSPGIVSGTEAFF.

This clonotype was detected ten times or more. The chain employs TRBV6-2 or TRBV6-3 and TRBJ2-1, with 8 bases lining up with TRBD2. The V gene end was trimmed by 0 bases and the J gene end by 9 bases; junction bases not matched to a gene: 7. Germline V lookup: CDR1 MNHEY, CDR2 SVGEGT. The CDR3 is made up of 15 amino acids. The CDR3: CASSYSRGGLGEQFF. The CDR3 coding sequence is TGTGCCAGCAGTTACTCACGGGGGGGCCTCGGTGAGCAGTTCTTC.

The gene calls are TRBV12-3 or TRBV12-4 and TRBJ2-7; TRBD2 agrees at 11 bases. V was clipped by 0 bases and J by 4 bases; unmatched bases: 5. The CDR3 consists of 16 residues. The CDR3 sequence: CASSLAGVAGGYEQYV. CDR3 DNA: TGTGCCAGCAGTTTAGCCGGTGTAGCGGGAGGGTACGAGCAGTACGTC.

This clonotype was recorded at least ten times. This chain uses TRBV12-3 or TRBV12-4 with TRBJ2-1; a possible D gene is TRBD1 (7 bases). Trimming took off 4 bases at V and 10 bases at J, with 17 bases between the two ends. This CDR3 is built from 14 residues. CDR3 sequence: CASSSRQGGWEQFF. The DNA for the CDR3 is TGTGCCAGCAGTTCCCGACAGGGAGGTTGGGAGCAGTTCTTC.

This clonotype was seen many times. The rearrangement links TRBV12-3 or TRBV12-4 to TRBJ2-3; 11 positions match TRBD1. V gave up 11 bases and J gave up 11 bases; unmatched junction bases: 9. This CDR3 is 12 amino acids long. The CDR3 sequence is CASEDRGLGQYF. The CDR3 DNA reads as TGTGCCTCCGAGGACAGGGGGCTTGGGCAGTATTTT.

There are many counts of this clonotype. The chain uses TRBV7-2 and TRBJ2-1; D is undetermined. This CDR3 has 14 amino acids. The ends were cut back, 3 bases at V and 2 bases at J, with 8 bases in the middle. CDR1 is SGHTA, CDR2 FQGNSA, per germline. In nucleotides, the CDR3 is TGTGCCAGCAGCTTTTCCGGAGCCTACAATGAGCAGTTCTTC. The encoded protein is CASSFSGAYNEQFF.

At least ten counts were recorded for this clonotype. The chain joins TRBV7-2 to TRBJ2-3; D possibly corresponds to TRBD2 (5 bases). Germline lookup yields CDR1 SGHTA and CDR2 FQGNSA. The CDR3 consists of 14 residues. V was trimmed by 2 bases and J by 4 bases, leaving 10 bases between them. The CDR3 sequence: CASSLRRGSDTQYF. The CDR3 DNA sequence: TGTGCCAGCAGCTTACGTCGGGGTTCAGATACGCAGTATTTT. Full variable domain (rest looked up from reference TRBV7-2 and TRBJ2-3): GAGVSQSPSNKVTEKGKDVELRCDPISGHTALYWYRQSLGQGLEFLIYFQGNSAPDKSGLPSDRFSAERTGGSVSTLTIQRTQQEDSAVYLCASSLRRGSDTQYFGPGTRLTVL.

This clonotype was seen a handful of times. V and J are TRBV6-2 or TRBV6-3 and TRBJ2-1; 9 bases line up with TRBD2. The CDR3 runs 14 residues. V shed 2 bases and J 8 bases; nucleotides not matched to a gene: 4. Germline CDR1 is MNHEY and CDR2 is SVGEGT. The chain's CDR3 is CASSYGTSWDEQFF. The CDR3 DNA follows: TGTGCCAGCAGTTACGGGACTAGCTGGGATGAGCAGTTCTTC.

At least ten counts were recorded for this clonotype. The chain links TRBV7-2 to TRBJ2-1; 12 bases match TRBD2. Germline V CDR1 and CDR2: SGHTA, FQGNSA. Losses at the gene ends were 1 base for V and 9 bases for J; bases not matched to a gene: 10. The CDR3 loop spans 17 amino acids. The CDR3, as DNA: TGTGCCAGCAGCTTAGTAGCGGCTAGCGGGAGGGGTGGTGAGCAGTTCTTC. This encodes CASSLVAASGRGGEQFF. Based on the CDR3 plus reference TRBV7-2 and TRBJ2-1, the full variable domain is GAGVSQSPSNKVTEKGKDVELRCDPISGHTALYWYRQSLGQGLEFLIYFQGNSAPDKSGLPSDRFSAERTGGSVSTLTIQRTQQEDSAVYLCASSLVAASGRGGEQFFGPGTRLTVL.

This CDR3 is CSARVSTGSSYNEQFF. CDR3 coding DNA: TGCAGTGCTAGAGTTTCGACAGGCAGCTCCTACAATGAGCAGTTCTTC. The rearrangement links TRBV20-1 to TRBJ2-1; D perhaps matches TRBD1 (6 bases). Germline CDR1 reads DFQATT; CDR2 reads SNEGSKA (reference sequence). This CDR3 has 16 residues. V lost 1 base to trimming and J lost 0 bases, with 13 bases between them.

The CDR3 loop reads CSAHPDRGGNEKLFF. The CDR3 DNA is TGCAGTGCTCACCCTGACAGGGGCGGTAATGAAAAACTGTTTTTT. The chain has TRBV20-1 and TRBJ1-4, with 8 positions matching TRBD1. V gave up 5 bases and J gave up 4 bases; unmatched junction bases: 9. This CDR3 spans 15 amino acids. From germline, CDR1 is DFQATT and CDR2 SNEGSKA (reference sequence).

There are many counts of this clonotype. The chain carries TRBV19 and TRBJ1-5; D perhaps matches TRBD1 (5 bases). Germline CDR1 is LNHDA and CDR2 is SQIVND (reference sequence). This CDR3 spans 15 amino acids. V was cut by 4 bases and J by 2 bases, with 12 bases left in between. DNA of the CDR3: TGTGCCAGTAGTAAGACCCAAGGGGGCAATCAGCCCCAGCATTTT. Encoded protein: CASSKTQGGNQPQHF.

This clonotype was picked up many times. The chain links TRBV12-3 or TRBV12-4 to TRBJ2-5; TRBD2 agrees at 11 bases. V gave up 6 bases and J gave up 3 bases; unmatched junction bases: 6. This CDR3 is built from 15 residues. CDR3 nucleotide sequence: TGTGCCAGCAGGAGGGCTAGCGGGAGGAAAGAGACCCAGTACTTC. Protein sequence: CASRRASGRKETQYF.

The sample holds many counts of this clonotype. No conserved phenylalanine or tryptophan ends this CDR3, so it is likely a read error. Because the CDR3's place on the DNA is in doubt, the DNA is left out and the CDR3 is given as listed by TCRdb. The J gene is TRBJ2-1, the V gene TRBV28; the table calls TRBD2, which could not be checked here. The CDR3 is 15 residues long, counting both termini. Germline V gene data show CDR1 as MDHEN and CDR2 as SYDVKM. CDR3 loop: CASSPRTSGRAYVGL.

This clonotype was counted ten times or more. The chain joins TRBV7-2 to TRBJ1-2; D gene ambiguous. The germline CDR1 and CDR2 sequences are SGHTA and FQGNSA. The CDR3 extends over 12 amino acids. Trimming pared 1 base from V and 10 bases from J, leaving 10 bases between. CDR3 sequence: CASSLDHYVYTF. The CDR3 DNA reads TGTGCCAGCAGCTTAGATCACTACGTCTACACCTTC.

In this sample, this clonotype turned up a few times. V and J are TRBV29-1 and TRBJ2-1; D unresolved. Trimming removed 3 bases from V and 5 bases from J, with 14 bases in between. Germline CDR1 is SQVTM and CDR2 is ANQGSEA. This CDR3 is 14 amino acids long. CDR3 bases: TGCAGCGTTGATCGACTCTCAAGGGACAATGAGCAGTTCTTC. Protein: CSVDRLSRDNEQFF.

This clonotype was seen repeatedly, ten times or more. The J gene is TRBJ2-1, the V gene TRBV7-8, with 8 positions matching TRBD2. The germline CDR1 and CDR2 sequences are SGHVS and FQNEAQ. The CDR3 covers 16 residues. After removal of 5 bases from V and 7 bases from J, the junction contained 13 bases not matched to a gene. This CDR3 reads CASSPRERGIRNEQFF. The DNA for the CDR3 is TGTGCCAGCAGCCCCCGGGAGCGGGGGATAAGGAATGAGCAGTTCTTC.

The sample holds many counts of this clonotype. V gene TRBV7-8 combines with J gene TRBJ1-3; D call uncertain. In germline, CDR1 is SGHVS, CDR2 FQNEAQ. This CDR3 is 17 amino acids long. Trimming left V 0 bases short and J 0 bases short, with 12 bases between. This CDR3 is CASSLARFRDSGNTIYF. In nucleotides, the CDR3 is TGTGCCAGCAGCTTAGCGCGGTTTCGAGACTCTGGAAACACCATATATTTT.